The 3 T cell receptor beta chains reported below all come from one sample, sequenced in a study of CD8+CD57+ T cells in acquired aplastic anemia (dated by TCRdb to the late 2010s). Expansion of CD8+CD57+ cells had been shown by flow cytometry in the patients chosen for sequencing. Sequencing used an Illumina HiSeq 2000. Profiling of TCR beta VDJ combinations and CDR3 sequences used genomic DNA as the template. TCRdb reprocessing: public reads trimmed at Q25 with fastp, clones called with MiXCR, in-frame beta chains kept. Rows are unified per CDR3 protein, each entry keeping the most common DNA and genes. The sample data list about 120,000 distinct CDR3 sequences, and 50% to 70% of these were observed just once. Clones ranked in the top ten supply roughly 30% of the sample. Sample: sorted CD4+, CD8+, or CD8+CD57+ T cells (not recorded which) from PBMCs. The receptor set was obtained from a human donor with aplastic anemia.

The chain has TRBV20-1 and TRBJ2-3; 13 bases fit TRBD2. Looked up from germline, CDR1 is DFQATT and CDR2 is SNEGSKA (reference sequence). This CDR3 is built from 20 residues. The J segment lost 0 bases and the V segment lost 1 base, leaving 13 bases of the junction unmatched. The CDR3 DNA follows: TGCAGTGCTAGAGCCGAAGCGACTAGCGGGGGGACAGCTAGCACAGATACGCAGTATTTT. This gives the protein CSARAEATSGGTASTDTQYF.

This clonotype came up many times. The chain uses TRBV12-3 or TRBV12-4 and TRBJ2-1; D gene uncertain. Trimming removed 3 bases at V and 0 bases at J, with 6 bases between. The CDR3 covers 14 residues. The CDR3 sequence: CASSFGSSYNEQFF. The CDR3, as DNA: TGTGCCAGCAGTTTCGGCAGCTCCTACAATGAGCAGTTCTTC.

The table lists this clonotype with a few counts. This sequence joins TRBV5-1 and TRBJ2-7, with a tentative D call TRBD1 (6 bases). The germline CDR1 and CDR2 sequences are SGHRS and YFSETQ. The CDR3 runs 14 residues. V was pared by 0 bases and J by 5 bases, with 12 bases between. The CDR3 nucleotides read TGCGCCAGCAGCTTGGCCGCAGGGGACCACGAGCAGTACTTC. This translates into CASSLAAGDHEQYF.